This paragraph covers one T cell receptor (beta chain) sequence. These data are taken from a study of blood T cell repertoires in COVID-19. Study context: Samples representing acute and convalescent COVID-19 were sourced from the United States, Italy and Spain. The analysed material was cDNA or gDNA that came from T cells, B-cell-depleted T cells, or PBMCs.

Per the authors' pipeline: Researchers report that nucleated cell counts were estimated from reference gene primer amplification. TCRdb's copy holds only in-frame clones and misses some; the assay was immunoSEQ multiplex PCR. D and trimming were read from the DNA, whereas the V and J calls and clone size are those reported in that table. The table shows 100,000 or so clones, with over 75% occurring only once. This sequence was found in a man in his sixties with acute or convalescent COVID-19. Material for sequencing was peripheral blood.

The CDR3 loop is CASSEMSQGAGGYTF. CDR3 nucleotides: TGTGCCAGCAGTGAAATGAGTCAGGGGGCCGGGGGCTACACCTTC. The chain uses TRBV6-1 and TRBJ1-2; 8 positions agree with TRBD1. The junction had 10 bases not matched to a gene; V was cut back by 2 bases and J by 8 bases. This CDR3 is 15 amino acids long. The germline V gene has CDR1 MNHNS and CDR2 SASEGT.